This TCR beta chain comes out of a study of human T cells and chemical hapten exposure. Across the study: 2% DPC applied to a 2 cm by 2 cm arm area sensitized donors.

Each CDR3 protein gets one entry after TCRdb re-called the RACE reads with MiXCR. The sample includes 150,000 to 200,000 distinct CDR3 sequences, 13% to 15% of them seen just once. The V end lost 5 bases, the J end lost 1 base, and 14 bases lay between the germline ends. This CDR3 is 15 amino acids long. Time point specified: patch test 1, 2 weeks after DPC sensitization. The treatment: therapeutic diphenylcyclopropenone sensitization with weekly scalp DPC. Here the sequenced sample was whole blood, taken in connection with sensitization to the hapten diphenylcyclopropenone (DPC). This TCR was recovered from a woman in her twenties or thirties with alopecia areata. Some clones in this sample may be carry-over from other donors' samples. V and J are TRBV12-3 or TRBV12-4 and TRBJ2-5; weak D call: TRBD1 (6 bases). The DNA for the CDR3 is TGTGCCAGCAGTCGACAGGATGGGTCCCAAGAGACCCAGTACTTC. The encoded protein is CASSRQDGSQETQYF.